This TCR beta chain was identified during a study of OX40 agonist ivuxolimab in advanced cancers. Background on the study: Every 2 weeks, patients received ivuxolimab intravenously, dosed at 0.01 to 10 mg/kg.

Assay used: immunoSEQ multiplex PCR; TCRdb lists only in-frame clones, some missing. The table shows 50,000 to 65,000 clones, with around 80% occurring only once. Deletions cut 4 bases from V and 7 bases from J, with 10 bases between. Germline CDR1 and CDR2: MNHEY and SMNVEV (reference sequence). The CDR3 covers 12 residues. This clone was counted a few times. Here the sequenced sample was CD4+ or CD8+ T cells sorted from blood, taken in a trial of the OX40 agonist ivuxolimab. The clonotype comes from an adult with an advanced solid tumor such as melanoma, head and neck, liver or kidney cancer. The V and J genes are TRBV27 and TRBJ1-2; tentative D call: TRBD1 (5 bases). Here the CDR3 DNA reads TGTGCCAGCAGTTCTCAGGGAATTGGCTACACCTTC. Its protein is CASSSQGIGYTF.